A single sample is the source of the 7 T cell receptor beta chains below, sequenced in a study of shared clonotypes between healthy human individuals. In the naive CD8 group, cells lacked CD45RO and were positively selected for CCR7, so terminally differentiated effector memory CD45RA+ cells were left out. Generated by immunoSEQ multiplex PCR, the TCRdb table keeps only in-frame clones and is missing some. The data contain about 820,000 clones, over 90% of them singletons. What was sequenced was naive CD8+ T cells sorted from blood. The receptors were sampled from a man aged 30 to 39 in good health.

This chain joins TRBV7-9 and TRBJ1-2, with D tentatively TRBD1 (5 bases). The germline CDR1 and CDR2 sequences are SEHNR and FQNEAQ (reference sequence). The CDR3 sequence is 15 residues long. The V gene lost 4 bases and the J gene lost 5 bases, with 17 bases spanning the gap. The CDR3 is CASSSPRGVGYGYTF. CDR3 DNA sequence: TGTGCCAGCAGCTCCCCCCGGGGGGTGGGATATGGCTACACCTTC.

The rearrangement joins TRBV27 to TRBJ2-1; D is possibly TRBD1 (5 bases). V shed 2 bases and J shed 5 bases, with 10 bases lying between them. The CDR3 contains 14 residues. Germline CDR1 MNHEY, CDR2 SMNVEV (reference sequence). The CDR3 loop reads CASSLPGKDNEQFF. The DNA of the CDR3 is TGTGCCAGCAGTTTACCAGGGAAGGACAATGAGCAGTTCTTC.

The chain joins TRBV5-1 to TRBJ1-2, with D perhaps TRBD1 (5 bases). The CDR3 contains 17 residues. CDR1 and CDR2 (germline): SGHRS, YFSETQ. Deletions cut 0 bases from V and 2 bases from J, with 17 bases between. The DNA for the CDR3 is TGCGCCAGCAGCTTGGGCGGAACAGGTCGATTAAACTATGGCTACACCTTC. Its protein is CASSLGGTGRLNYGYTF. The full variable domain, completed using reference TRBV5-1 and TRBJ1-2, is KAGVTQTPRYLIKTRGQQVTLSCSPISGHRSVSWYQQTPGQGLQFLFEYFSETQRNKGNFPGRFSGRQFSNSRSEMNVSTLELGDSALYLCASSLGGTGRLNYGYTFGSGTRLTVV.

This clone was picked up one time. The chain carries TRBV7-9 and TRBJ1-1, with D maybe TRBD1 (5 bases). The germline V gene encodes CDR1 SEHNR and CDR2 FQNEAQ (reference sequence). The CDR3 extends over 15 amino acids. V lost 2 bases to trimming and J lost 0 bases, with 10 bases between them. The CDR3 DNA is TGTGCCAGCAGCTTAAAAGGGGATATGAACACTGAAGCTTTCTTT. It is translated as CASSLKGDMNTEAFF. Based on the CDR3 plus reference TRBV7-9 and TRBJ1-1, the full variable domain is DTGVSQNPRHKITKRGQNVTFRCDPISEHNRLYWYRQTLGQGPEFLTYFQNEAQLEKSRLLSDRFSAERPKGSFSTLEIQRTEQGDSAMYLCASSLKGDMNTEAFFGQGTRLTVV.

The chain links TRBV2 to TRBJ2-7; TRBD2 agrees at 10 bases. Trimming at V came to 0 bases and at J to 4 bases, leaving 6 bases not matched to a gene. CDR1 and CDR2 (germline): SNHLY, FYNNEI. The CDR3 consists of 16 residues. The CDR3 reads CASSEARSGRAYEQYF. CDR3 sequence (DNA): TGTGCCAGCAGTGAAGCGAGAAGCGGGAGGGCGTACGAGCAGTACTTC.

Concerning this clone itself: Other DNA sequences from this sample encode an identical CDR3 as well. The chain couples TRBV2 to TRBJ1-1; D is unclear. This CDR3 has 12 residues. Germline CDR1 reads SNHLY; CDR2 reads FYNNEI. Trimming left V 4 bases short and J 1 base short, with 4 bases between. DNA for the CDR3: TGTGCCAGCAGTGGGGGGAACACTGAAGCTTTCTTT. Its translation is CASSGGNTEAFF.

This clone was counted a single time. The V gene is TRBV5-4, the J gene TRBJ2-1; TRBD1 might be the D (6 bases). V was cut by 0 bases and J by 1 base, with 11 bases left in between. The length of the CDR3 is 16 residues. Germline lookup yields CDR1 SGHNT and CDR2 YYREEE (reference sequence). CDR3 bases: TGTGCCAGCAGCTTGGAACAGGGAGTTTCCTACAATGAGCAGTTCTTC. Protein sequence: CASSLEQGVSYNEQFF.